The 19 T cell receptor beta chains below come from one sample, sequenced in a study of shared clonotypes between healthy human individuals. This table comes from immunoSEQ multiplex PCR, and its TCRdb copy is limited to in-frame clones, with some not included. The repertoire has 550,000 to 750,000 clones, around 95% of them found once; the top ten carry 0.11%. It was CD45RO-negative cells, positively selected for CCR7, that made up naive CD8 cells, with terminally differentiated effector memory CD45RA+ cells excluded. The sequencing sample was made of naive CD8+ T cells sorted from blood. These receptors were taken from a woman in her twenties or thirties in good health.

In the case of this clone: Other DNA sequences from this sample encode an identical CDR3 as well. V is TRBV27 and J is TRBJ2-7; 7 bases match TRBD1. The CDR3 has 14 residues. Germline loops: CDR1 MNHEY, CDR2 SMNVEV (reference sequence). The V segment lost 4 bases and the J segment 0 bases; nucleotides outside the gene matches: 3. The CDR3, as DNA: TGTGCCAGCAGTTCAGGGGGAAGCTCCTACGAGCAGTACTTC. Its translation is CASSSGGSSYEQYF.

This clone was seen only a few times. The chain couples TRBV9 to TRBJ1-1; the D gene is possibly TRBD1 (5 bases). V was pared by 0 bases and J by 5 bases, with 17 bases between. The germline gives CDR1 SGDLS, CDR2 YYNGEE. The CDR3 runs to 16 residues. Here the CDR3 reads CASSVAVLMGETEAFF. DNA of the CDR3: TGTGCCAGCAGCGTAGCGGTCCTGATGGGGGAGACTGAAGCTTTCTTT.

The rearrangement uses TRBV5-1 and TRBJ1-1, with D uncertain. From germline, CDR1 is SGHRS and CDR2 YFSETQ. Deletions cut 2 bases from V and 3 bases from J, with 8 bases between. CDR3 length equals 13 residues. CDR3 in amino acids: CASSFGSYTEAFF. CDR3 DNA sequence: TGCGCCAGCAGCTTTGGCTCGTACACTGAAGCTTTCTTT.

This chain links TRBV9 with TRBJ2-1; 11 positions match TRBD2. Germline loops: CDR1 SGDLS, CDR2 YYNGEE. After removal of 0 bases from V and 7 bases from J, the junction contained 3 bases not matched to a gene. This CDR3 has 15 amino acids. The CDR3 coding sequence is TGTGCCAGCAGCGTAGAAGGGACTAGCGGTAATGAGCAGTTCTTC. This codes for CASSVEGTSGNEQFF.

The DNA of the CDR3 is TGTGCCAGCAGCCCGTTGGACGGGTACGAGCAGTACTTC. It translates to CASSPLDGYEQYF. The J gene is TRBJ2-7, the V gene TRBV7-2, with unresolved D. Germline CDR1 reads SGHTA; CDR2 reads FQGNSA. The CDR3 spans 13 residues. V was clipped by 5 bases and J by 4 bases, with 12 bases between them. The entire variable domain, with the rest obtained from reference TRBV7-2 and TRBJ2-7, is as follows: GAGVSQSPSNKVTEKGKDVELRCDPISGHTALYWYRQSLGQGLEFLIYFQGNSAPDKSGLPSDRFSAERTGGSVSTLTIQRTQQEDSAVYLCASSPLDGYEQYFGPGTRLTVT.

The rearrangement links TRBV5-6 to TRBJ2-2, with a possible D match to TRBD1 (7 bases). Germline V gene data show CDR1 as SGHDT and CDR2 as YYEEEE. The ends were cut back, 4 bases at V and 7 bases at J, with 11 bases in the middle. This CDR3 region has 13 residues. CDR3 in DNA: TGTGCCAGCAGCCCAGGGGGGAACGGGGAGCTGTTTTTT. Its protein is CASSPGGNGELFF.

In regard to this clone: One junction end does not reproduce the germline sequence, and a read error may be involved. The genes are TRBV14 and TRBJ2-3, with TRBD2 matching 7 bases. Germline lookup yields CDR1 SGHDN and CDR2 FVKESK. This CDR3 spans 13 amino acids. DNA of the CDR3: TGTGCCAGCAGCCAAGATGGCGCGGGAGCCTGGGGTTTT. This translates into CASSQDGAGAWGF.

The genes are TRBV7-7 and TRBJ1-2, with a possible D match to TRBD1 (6 bases). CDR3 length: 15 residues. CDR1 is SSHAT, CDR2 FNYEAQ, per germline (reference sequence). Between the trimmed V and J ends, which lost 3 bases and 4 bases, there was a span of 15 bases. CDR3 residues: CASSLETGDSYGYTF. The CDR3 coding sequence is TGTGCCAGCAGCTTGGAGACAGGTGATTCCTATGGCTACACCTTC. Variable domain in full (rest from reference TRBV7-7 and TRBJ1-2): GAGVSQSPRYKVTKRGQDVTLRCDPISSHATLYWYQQALGQGPEFLTYFNYEAQPDKSGLPSDRFSAERPEGSISTLTIQRTEQRDSAMYRCASSLETGDSYGYTFGSGTRLTVV.

V gene TRBV13 combines with J gene TRBJ1-2; TRBD1 agrees at 10 bases. J lost 7 bases, V lost 7 bases, and 12 bases had no gene match. The CDR3 sequence is 15 residues long. CDR1 PRHDT and CDR2 FYEKMQ come from the germline V gene (reference sequence). The CDR3 sequence is CASTLRRQGASGYTF. The CDR3 DNA reads as TGTGCCAGCACCCTACGCCGACAGGGGGCTTCTGGCTACACCTTC. The full variable domain, rest sourced from reference TRBV13 and TRBJ1-2, is AAGVIQSPRHLIKEKRETATLKCYPIPRHDTVYWYQQGPGQDPQFLISFYEKMQSDKGSIPDRFSAQQFSDYHSELNMSSLELGDSALYFCASTLRRQGASGYTFGSGTRLTVV.

This rearrangement joins TRBV15 to TRBJ1-2; 7 positions agree with TRBD1. The V and J ends lost 1 base and 4 bases, in that order; junction bases with no gene match: 15. The germline V gene encodes CDR1 LNHNV and CDR2 YYDKDF (reference sequence). This CDR3 is 18 amino acids long. As DNA, the CDR3 is TGTGCCACCAGCAGAGGGTCTGACGGACAGGAGGAGGCCTATGGCTACACCTTC. Its translation is CATSRGSDGQEEAYGYTF.

With regard to this clone: The sample holds other DNA sequences that translate to the same CDR3. V and J are TRBV4-1 and TRBJ2-5; D is unclear. The closer fit of TRBJ2-7 to the DNA end suggests the J call may be wrong. Germline CDR1 reads MGHRA; CDR2 reads YSYEKL. CDR3 length: 11 amino acids. CDR3 region: CASSQGNEQYF. CDR3 DNA sequence: TGCGCCAGCAGCCAAGGTAACGAGCAGTACTTC.

The rearrangement uses TRBV5-8 and TRBJ2-7; perhaps TRBD2 as D (5 bases). The V gene's germline CDR1 is SGHTS and CDR2 YDEGEE. V was cut by 3 bases and J by 2 bases, with 12 bases left in between. The CDR3 loop spans 14 amino acids. This CDR3 reads CASSSEGLAYEQYF. The CDR3 nucleotides read TGTGCCAGCAGCTCCGAGGGCCTTGCCTACGAGCAGTACTTC.

The genes are TRBV7-8 and TRBJ2-5; the D gene could be TRBD1 or TRBD2 (5 bases each). This CDR3 contains 16 residues. Deletions cut 4 bases from V and 1 base from J, with 16 bases between. Germline values: CDR1 SGHVS, CDR2 FQNEAQ. The CDR3 loop is CASSSNGAPIQETQYF. CDR3 coding DNA: TGTGCCAGCAGCTCGAACGGGGCCCCCATCCAAGAGACCCAGTACTTC.

Concerning this clone: Other DNA sequences from this sample encode an identical CDR3 as well. The CDR3 nucleotides read TGTGCCAGTAGTCTAACGGTCGTCTACGAGCAGTACTTC. Its translation: CASSLTVVYEQYF. The genes are TRBV19 and TRBJ2-7, with D uncertain. The CDR3 sequence is 13 residues long. V was pared by 5 bases and J by 3 bases, with 11 bases between. Germline V lookup: CDR1 LNHDA, CDR2 SQIVND (reference sequence).

This clone showed up just a few times. The chain is built from TRBV4-1 and TRBJ2-7; 7 nucleotides agree with TRBD1. Germline V gene sequence: CDR1 MGHRA, CDR2 YSYEKL. This CDR3 is 11 amino acids long. Trimming removed 6 bases from V and 6 bases from J; junction bases left unmatched: 2. The CDR3 here is CASRAGGEQYF. The CDR3 DNA is TGCGCCAGCAGGGCAGGGGGCGAGCAGTACTTC.

The chain links TRBV9 to TRBJ2-7; D uncertain. This CDR3 spans 14 amino acids. CDR1 and CDR2 from the germline V gene are SGDLS and YYNGEE. The germline V and J ends were trimmed by 0 bases and 2 bases, with 9 bases remaining between them. The CDR3 protein is CASSVEPRPYEQYF. The DNA for the CDR3 is TGTGCCAGCAGCGTAGAGCCCAGACCCTACGAGCAGTACTTC.

This chain joins TRBV5-6 and TRBJ1-2; TRBD1 is a possible D gene (5 bases). This CDR3 is 15 amino acids long. In germline, CDR1 is SGHDT, CDR2 YYEEEE. Trimming removed 0 bases at V and 3 bases at J, with 12 bases between. CDR3: CASSLGPGLYYGYTF. The CDR3 bases are TGTGCCAGCAGCTTGGGTCCGGGACTCTACTATGGCTACACCTTC. The whole variable domain, remainder taken from reference TRBV5-6 and TRBJ1-2, is DAGVTQSPTHLIKTRGQQVTLRCSPKSGHDTVSWYQQALGQGPQFIFQYYEEEERQRGNFPDRFSGHQFPNYSSELNVNALLLGDSALYLCASSLGPGLYYGYTFGSGTRLTVV.

The genes are TRBV28 and TRBJ2-1, with D possibly being TRBD2 (7 bases). V gave up 2 bases and J gave up 5 bases, with 19 bases separating them. CDR3 length: 17 amino acids. Germline V gives CDR1 MDHEN, CDR2 SYDVKM. In DNA form, the CDR3 reads TGTGCCAGCAGTTTAGATTGGGGGGAGGGGGAAAACAATGAGCAGTTCTTC. Translation gives CASSLDWGEGENNEQFF.

This clone was seen just once. The gene calls are TRBV15 and TRBJ2-1, with a weak D call TRBD1 (6 bases). V lost 0 bases, J lost 8 bases, and 17 bases lay in between. The germline V gene has CDR1 LNHNV and CDR2 YYDKDF (reference sequence). The CDR3 runs 16 residues. The CDR3, as DNA: TGTGCCACCAGCAGAGATCTCGAACAGGGTTACGATGAGCAGTTCTTC. Its translation: CATSRDLEQGYDEQFF.